Listed here are 25 T cell receptor beta chains from one sample, sequenced in a study of blood T cell repertoires in COVID-19. Data came from immunoSEQ multiplex PCR; TCRdb stores just in-frame clones and leaves some out. The table includes about 230,000 clones, about 84% detected once. Input material: peripheral blood. The receptor source for this set is a woman of 80 years or more with acute or convalescent COVID-19.

The chain couples TRBV5-1 to TRBJ2-3; 14 positions match TRBD2. Trimming took 4 bases from V and 8 from J; bases not matched to a gene: 9. CDR3 size: 16 residues. In germline, CDR1 is SGHRS, CDR2 YFSETQ. CDR3 residues: CASSPGLAGGTGTQYF. In DNA, the CDR3 is TGCGCCAGCAGCCCAGGACTAGCGGGGGGCACCGGTACGCAGTATTTT.

The chain combines TRBV28 with TRBJ2-1; 9 bases align to TRBD2. Germline V gene sequence: CDR1 MDHEN, CDR2 SYDVKM. This CDR3 contains 15 residues. The ends lost 2 bases at V and 7 bases at J; junction bases unmatched: 6. This chain's CDR3 is CASSLPAGGLNEQFF. The CDR3 nucleotides read TGTGCCAGCAGTTTACCAGCGGGAGGCCTAAATGAGCAGTTCTTC.

This clone has only a few counts. This chain links TRBV5-6 with TRBJ1-6; D remains unclear. The V end was cut by 0 bases, the J end by 0 bases, with 10 bases between. Per germline, CDR1 SGHDT and CDR2 YYEEEE. The CDR3 covers 17 residues. The CDR3 DNA reads TGTGCCAGCAGCTTGGCCGTAGAATACTCCTATAATTCACCCCTCCACTTT. This sequence encodes CASSLAVEYSYNSPLHF.

CDR3 amino acids: CASSLGAEGYTF. CDR3 sequence (DNA): TGTGCCAGCAGCCTTGGGGCAGAGGGCTACACCTTC. The chain joins TRBV28 to TRBJ1-2, with a tentative D call TRBD1 (5 bases). The CDR3 length is 12 residues. Looked up from germline, CDR1 is MDHEN and CDR2 is SYDVKM. The V gene lost 6 bases and the J gene lost 8 bases, with 13 bases spanning the gap.

This rearrangement joins TRBV7-2 to TRBJ2-7, with TRBD1 identical over 9 bases. Trimming took 4 bases from V and 1 from J; bases not matched to a gene: 11. The CDR3 length is 17 residues. CDR1 SGHTA and CDR2 FQGNSA come from the germline V gene. In DNA, the CDR3 is TGTGCCAGCAGCTCCGGGACAGGGTTCCTGAGTTCCTACGAGCAGTACTTC. It yields the protein CASSSGTGFLSSYEQYF.

The chain employs TRBV7-9 and TRBJ2-7, with D perhaps TRBD1 (5 bases). Trimming cost V 4 bases and J 5 bases, with 18 bases left between them. Germline V lookup: CDR1 SEHNR, CDR2 FQNEAQ (reference sequence). This CDR3 has 15 residues. CDR3 sequence (DNA): TGTGCCAGCAGCTGGGGCCAGGTCTATGCGGACGAGCAGTACTTC. Translating gives CASSWGQVYADEQYF.

The chain uses TRBV6-5 and TRBJ2-3, with TRBD2 matching over 10 bases. Germline lookup yields CDR1 MNHEY and CDR2 SVGAGI. The junction had 5 bases not matched to a gene; V was cut back by 6 bases and J by 2 bases. This CDR3 is 15 amino acids long. The CDR3, as DNA: TGTGCCAGCAGCCTAACTAGCGGGGACACAGATACGCAGTATTTT. Residues: CASSLTSGDTDTQYF.

The rearrangement uses TRBV5-1 and TRBJ2-2; no reliable D call. The CDR3 spans 14 residues. Germline V gene lookup returns CDR1 SGHRS and CDR2 YFSETQ. V lost 1 base and J lost 1, with 5 bases in between. As DNA, the CDR3 is TGCGCCAGCAGCTTGAGACAGAACACCGGGGAGCTGTTTTTT. Translated: CASSLRQNTGELFF. Supplemented by reference TRBV5-1 and TRBJ2-2, the full variable domain reads KAGVTQTPRYLIKTRGQQVTLSCSPISGHRSVSWYQQTPGQGLQFLFEYFSETQRNKGNFPGRFSGRQFSNSRSEMNVSTLELGDSALYLCASSLRQNTGELFFGEGSRLTVL.

The chain has TRBV7-2 and TRBJ1-2; possible D gene TRBD1, 5 bases. Germline CDR1 and CDR2: SGHTA and FQGNSA. V shed 2 bases and J shed 6 bases, with 19 bases lying between them. The CDR3 runs to 16 residues. The CDR3 DNA reads as TGTGCCAGCAGCTTACGGGCCGTCCGGGGGGGAGATGGCTACACCTTC. It codes for CASSLRAVRGGDGYTF.

The chain is built from TRBV3-1 (or the pseudogene TRBV3-2) and TRBJ1-2; no reliable D call. CDR3 length: 13 amino acids. Germline values: CDR1 LGHDT, CDR2 YNNKEL (reference sequence). V was cut by 1 base and J by 3 bases, with 6 bases left in between. The CDR3 coding sequence is TGTGCCAGCAGCCAAGCAGTCGACTATGGCTACACCTTC. Its protein is CASSQAVDYGYTF.

This chain's CDR3 is CASSQGGVGQPQHF. For the CDR3, the DNA is TGTGCCAGCAGCCAAGGGGGGGTTGGACAGCCCCAGCATTTT. The chain recombines TRBV3-1 (or the pseudogene TRBV3-2) with TRBJ1-5; D perhaps matches TRBD1 (5 bases). Germline CDR1 reads LGHDT; CDR2 reads YNNKEL (reference sequence). This CDR3 region has 14 residues. V gave up 1 base and J gave up 7 bases, with 11 bases separating them.

This chain uses TRBV13 with TRBJ2-1, with 8 bases identical to TRBD1. J lost 6 bases, V lost 5 bases, and 3 bases had no gene match. This CDR3 has 13 residues. In germline, CDR1 is PRHDT, CDR2 FYEKMQ (reference sequence). This CDR3 is CASSPGGRNEQFF. CDR3 DNA sequence: TGTGCCAGCAGCCCAGGGGGCCGCAATGAGCAGTTCTTC.

The CDR3 DNA reads as TGCGCCAGCAGCTTGGGGGCAACAGGGATTTACGGGGAGCTGTTTTTT. It translates to CASSLGATGIYGELFF. The V gene is TRBV5-1, the J gene TRBJ2-2; weak D call: TRBD1 (6 bases). Trimming took 0 bases from V and 7 from J, leaving 16 bases between them. The CDR3 has 16 residues. In germline, CDR1 is SGHRS, CDR2 YFSETQ.

The chain couples TRBV5-1 to TRBJ2-3; TRBD2 agrees at 7 bases. The germline V gene encodes CDR1 SGHRS and CDR2 YFSETQ. J was trimmed by 11 bases and V by 4 bases; bases with no gene match: 13. The CDR3 is 14 residues long. CDR3 coding DNA: TGCGCCAGCAGCCCCGAGGGACCGGGGGGTGGGCAGTATTTT. It yields the protein CASSPEGPGGGQYF.

The chain couples TRBV7-8 to TRBJ2-7; TRBD2 agrees at 12 bases. V was pared by 5 bases and J by 7 bases, with 12 bases of the junction left unmatched. The germline V gene has CDR1 SGHVS and CDR2 FQNEAQ. The CDR3 extends over 16 amino acids. The CDR3 bases are TGTGCCAGCAGCCCTAGCGGGAGGGCCTTTTCTCATGAGCAGTACTTC. Protein product: CASSPSGRAFSHEQYF.

The rearrangement links TRBV3-1 (or the pseudogene TRBV3-2) to TRBJ1-2; 12 bases are shared with TRBD1. CDR3 length equals 15 residues. The junction had 10 bases not matched to a gene; V was cut back by 4 bases and J by 10 bases. Germline CDR1 reads LGHDT; CDR2 reads YNNKEL (reference sequence). CDR3 coding DNA: TGTGCCAGCAGCCCGCCCCTTGGGACAGGGGGCGACTACACCTTC. Amino acids: CASSPPLGTGGDYTF.

This clone was observed many times. The chain is built from TRBV19 and TRBJ2-5; D call uncertain. Germline loops: CDR1 LNHDA, CDR2 SQIVND (reference sequence). The CDR3 totals 13 residues. V gave up 3 bases and J gave up 1 base, with 6 bases separating them. The CDR3 DNA follows: TGTGCCAGTAGTATTGGGCTCCAAGAGACCCAGTACTTC. Its protein product is CASSIGLQETQYF. Full variable domain (outside the CDR3, taken from reference TRBV19 and TRBJ2-5): DGGITQSPKYLFRKEGQNVTLSCEQNLNHDAMYWYRQDPGQGLRLIYYSQIVNDFQKGDIAEGYSVSREKKESFPLTVTSAQKNPTAFYLCASSIGLQETQYFGPGTRLLVL.

V usage is TRBV15 and J usage is TRBJ1-5, with 8 bases fitting TRBD1. V shed 1 base and J 7 bases; nucleotides not matched to a gene: 12. Germline CDR1 and CDR2: LNHNV and YYDKDF (reference sequence). This CDR3 has 17 residues. CDR3 residues: CATSRGGSAGGRQPQHF. CDR3 sequence (DNA): TGTGCCACCAGCAGAGGAGGGAGTGCAGGGGGCCGGCAGCCCCAGCATTTT.

The count of this clone is one. This sequence joins TRBV7-8 and TRBJ1-4, with 7 bases lining up with TRBD1. The germline V gene encodes CDR1 SGHVS and CDR2 FQNEAQ. Trimming took 2 bases from V and 6 from J; bases not matched to a gene: 6. The CDR3 length is 15 residues. For the CDR3, the DNA is TGTGCCAGCAGCTTATCGCTAACAGGGGATGAAAAACTGTTTTTT. Residues: CASSLSLTGDEKLFF.

V gene TRBV7-2 combines with J gene TRBJ2-1; 7 bases are a match to TRBD2. The J segment lost 9 bases and the V segment lost 0 bases, leaving 8 bases of the junction unmatched. The germline gives CDR1 SGHTA, CDR2 FQGNSA. The CDR3 is 15 residues long. CDR3: CASSLASGGYAEQFF. The CDR3 coding sequence is TGTGCCAGCAGCTTAGCATCGGGGGGTTACGCTGAGCAGTTCTTC.

This clone was seen a handful of times. The rearrangement uses TRBV20-1 and TRBJ2-7; TRBD2 aligns across 9 bases. The CDR3 length is 16 residues. The germline gives CDR1 DFQATT, CDR2 SNEGSKA (reference sequence). V was clipped by 3 bases and J by 2 bases; unmatched bases: 11. The CDR3 DNA sequence: TGCAGTGCTAGTTCCCCGACTAGCGGAGAAGCCTACGAGCAGTACTTC. Translated, it gives CSASSPTSGEAYEQYF.

This clone appeared a single time. The rearrangement links TRBV6-6 to TRBJ2-1, with 15 bases that match TRBD2. Germline-derived CDR1 and CDR2 are MNHNY and SVGAGI (reference sequence). The CDR3 runs 20 residues. J lost 1 base, V lost 6 bases, and 13 bases had no gene match. The CDR3 reads CASSDPWTSGRAVSYNEQFF. For the CDR3, the DNA is TGTGCCAGCAGCGACCCTTGGACTAGCGGGAGGGCCGTATCCTACAATGAGCAGTTCTTC.

This chain connects TRBV3-1 (or the pseudogene TRBV3-2) to TRBJ2-3; D ambiguous. The CDR3 consists of 15 residues. Deletions cut 4 bases from V and 1 base from J, with 12 bases between. In germline, CDR1 is LGHDT, CDR2 YNNKEL (reference sequence). The chain's CDR3 is CASSLPDLGTDTQYF. The CDR3 nucleotides are TGTGCCAGCAGCCTGCCCGACTTAGGCACAGATACGCAGTATTTT.

This chain connects TRBV19 to TRBJ2-1; 10 bases align to TRBD1. The CDR3 runs to 15 residues. Germline lookup yields CDR1 LNHDA and CDR2 SQIVND (reference sequence). The J segment lost 7 bases and the V segment lost 3 bases, leaving 6 bases of the junction unmatched. CDR3 coding DNA: TGTGCCAGTAGTATTTCGGGACAGGGGATAAATGAGCAGTTCTTC. Translation gives CASSISGQGINEQFF.

This chain joins TRBV11-3 and TRBJ1-1; D call uncertain. Trimming pared 1 base from V and 11 bases from J, leaving 17 bases between. CDR1 and CDR2 from the germline V gene are SGHNT and YENEEA. The CDR3 contains 14 residues. Here the CDR3 DNA reads TGTGCCAGCAGCTTAGGCGACTCTCATTCCGTGGCTTTCTTT. Translating gives CASSLGDSHSVAFF. Full variable domain (missing parts from reference TRBV11-3 and TRBJ1-1): EAGVVQSPRYKIIEKKQPVAFWCNPISGHNTLYWYLQNLGQGPELLIRYENEEAVDDSQLPKDRFSAERLKGVDSTLKIQPAELGDSAVYLCASSLGDSHSVAFFGQGTRLTVV.